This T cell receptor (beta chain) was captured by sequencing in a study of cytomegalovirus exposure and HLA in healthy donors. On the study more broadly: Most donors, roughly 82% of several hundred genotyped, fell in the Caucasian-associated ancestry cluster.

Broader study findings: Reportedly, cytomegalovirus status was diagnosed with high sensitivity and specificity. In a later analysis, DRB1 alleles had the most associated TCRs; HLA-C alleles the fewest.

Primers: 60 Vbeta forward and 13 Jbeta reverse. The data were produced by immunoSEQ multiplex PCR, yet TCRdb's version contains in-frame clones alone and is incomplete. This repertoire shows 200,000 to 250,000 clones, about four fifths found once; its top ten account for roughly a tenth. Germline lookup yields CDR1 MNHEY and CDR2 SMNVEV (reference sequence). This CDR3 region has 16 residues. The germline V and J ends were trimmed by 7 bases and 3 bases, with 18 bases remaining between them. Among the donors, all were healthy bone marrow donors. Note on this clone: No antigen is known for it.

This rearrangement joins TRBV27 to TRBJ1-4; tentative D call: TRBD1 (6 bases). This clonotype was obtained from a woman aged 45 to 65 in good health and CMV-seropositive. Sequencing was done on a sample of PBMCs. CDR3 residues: CASTLGHSGPNEKLFF. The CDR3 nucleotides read TGTGCCAGCACCCTGGGACATTCCGGACCTAATGAAAAACTGTTTTTT.